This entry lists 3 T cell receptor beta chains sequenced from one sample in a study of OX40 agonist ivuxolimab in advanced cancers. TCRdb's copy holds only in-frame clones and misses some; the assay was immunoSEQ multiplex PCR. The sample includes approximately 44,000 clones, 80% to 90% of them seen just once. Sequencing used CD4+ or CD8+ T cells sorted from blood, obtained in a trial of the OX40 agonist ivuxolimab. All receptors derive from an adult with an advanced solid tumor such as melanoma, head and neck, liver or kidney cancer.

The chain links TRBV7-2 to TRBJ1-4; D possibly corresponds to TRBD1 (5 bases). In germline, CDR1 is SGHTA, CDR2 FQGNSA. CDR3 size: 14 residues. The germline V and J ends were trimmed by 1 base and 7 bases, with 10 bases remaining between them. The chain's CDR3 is CASSLGGGVEKLFF. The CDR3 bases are TGTGCCAGCAGCTTAGGTGGAGGGGTTGAAAAACTGTTTTTT.

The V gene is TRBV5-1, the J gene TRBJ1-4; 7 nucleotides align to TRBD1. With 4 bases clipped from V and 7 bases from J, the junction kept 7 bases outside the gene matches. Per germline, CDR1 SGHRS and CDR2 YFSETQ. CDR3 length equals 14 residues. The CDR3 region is CASSAGTVGEKLFF. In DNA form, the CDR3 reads TGCGCCAGCAGCGCCGGGACAGTGGGTGAAAAACTGTTTTTT.

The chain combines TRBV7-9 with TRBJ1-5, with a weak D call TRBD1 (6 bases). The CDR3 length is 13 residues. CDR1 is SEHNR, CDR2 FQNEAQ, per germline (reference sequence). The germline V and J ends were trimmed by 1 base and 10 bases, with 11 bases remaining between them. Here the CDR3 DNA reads TGTGCCAGCAGCTTAGAAGGGGGTTCCCCCCAGCATTTT. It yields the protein CASSLEGGSPQHF.